This T cell receptor beta chain was found in a study of cytomegalovirus exposure and HLA in healthy donors. Points from the study as a whole: TCR beta V- and J-gene trimming was later associated with a missense DCLRE1C variant. Most TCRs appeared rarely, but some public TCRs recurred in many donors.

Primers included in the PCR were 60 Vbeta and 13 Jbeta primers. Assay used: immunoSEQ multiplex PCR; TCRdb lists only in-frame clones, some missing. The sample has about 200,000 clones; around 80% are singletons. In the case of this clone: Its target is not known.

Sample: PBMCs. The receptor was isolated from a male donor in good health and CMV-seronegative.

The CDR3 protein is CASSQLVDGNEQFF. For the CDR3, the DNA is TGCGCCAGCAGCCAGCTAGTAGACGGTAATGAGCAGTTCTTC. The chain joins TRBV4-1 to TRBJ2-1; D is unresolved. Germline values: CDR1 MGHRA, CDR2 YSYEKL. Trimming took 3 bases from V and 7 from J, leaving 13 bases between them. The CDR3 loop spans 14 amino acids.